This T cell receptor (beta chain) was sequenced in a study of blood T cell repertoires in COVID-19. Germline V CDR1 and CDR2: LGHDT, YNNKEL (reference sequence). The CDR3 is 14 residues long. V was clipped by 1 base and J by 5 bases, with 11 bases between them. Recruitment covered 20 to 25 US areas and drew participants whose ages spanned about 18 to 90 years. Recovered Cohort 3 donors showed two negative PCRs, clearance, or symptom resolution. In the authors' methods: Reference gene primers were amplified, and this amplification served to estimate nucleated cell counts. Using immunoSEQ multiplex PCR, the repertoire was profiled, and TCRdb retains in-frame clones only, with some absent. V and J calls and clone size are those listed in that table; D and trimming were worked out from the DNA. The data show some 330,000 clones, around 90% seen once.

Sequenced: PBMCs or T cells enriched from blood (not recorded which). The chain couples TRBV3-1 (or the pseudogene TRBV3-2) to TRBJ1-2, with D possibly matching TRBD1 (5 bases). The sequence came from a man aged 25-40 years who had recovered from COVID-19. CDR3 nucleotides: TGTGCCAGCAGCCAAGGACAGTCTGGGTATGGCTACACCTTC. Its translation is CASSQGQSGYGYTF.